This record covers a single TCR beta chain. The patients had HPV-negative, locally advanced oral cavity squamous cell carcinoma. The sample originates from a study of neoadjuvant anti-PD-1 for oral cavity cancer. TCRdb's table, derived via immunoSEQ multiplex PCR, lists solely in-frame clones and lacks some. The data hold around 60,000 clones, with more than 60% observed a single time. Germline V gene lookup returns CDR1 MGHRA and CDR2 YSYEKL. Trimming pared 4 bases from V and 0 bases from J, leaving 9 bases between. CDR3 length equals 14 residues. The sample here was PBMCs, taken before nivolumab (anti-PD-1) treatment. This clonotype was obtained from a person aged 35-79 years with oral cavity squamous cell carcinoma. The chain employs TRBV4-1 and TRBJ1-1; no reliable D call. For the CDR3, the DNA is TGCGCCAGCAGCCGAGCCACTTTGAACACTGAAGCTTTCTTT. Its protein is CASSRATLNTEAFF.